This T cell receptor (beta chain) emerged from a study of T cells after yellow fever vaccination. TCRdb reprocessed the 5' RACE reads with MiXCR, giving one entry per CDR3 protein. Among 500,000 to 650,000 distinct CDR3 sequences listed, 10% to 15% were seen once. J was trimmed by 3 bases and V by 2 bases; bases with no gene match: 16. The CDR3 runs 20 residues. The germline gives CDR1 LGHNA, CDR2 YNFKEQ. The TCR was taken from a man between 25 and 39 years old who received the YFV17D yellow fever vaccine. Sequenced here: PBMCs, sampled on the day of the yellow fever booster vaccination. The V call is TRBV4-2, the J call TRBJ2-1; 10 bases align to TRBD2. Here the CDR3 DNA reads TGTGCCAGCAGCCAAAGGCAGGAGACTAGCGGGCCTCATTACTACAATGAGCAGTTCTTC. This codes for CASSQRQETSGPHYYNEQFF.